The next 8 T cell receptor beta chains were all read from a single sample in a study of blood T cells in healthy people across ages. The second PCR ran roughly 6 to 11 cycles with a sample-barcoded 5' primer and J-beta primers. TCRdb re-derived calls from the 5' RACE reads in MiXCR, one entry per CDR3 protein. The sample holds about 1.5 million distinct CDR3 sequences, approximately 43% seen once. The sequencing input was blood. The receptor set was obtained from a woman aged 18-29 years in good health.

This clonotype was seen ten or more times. The CDR3 DNA reads as TGTGCCAGCAGCTTCGGGGGGGCCTATGGCTACACCTTC. It translates to CASSFGGAYGYTF. V gene TRBV12-3 or TRBV12-4 combines with J gene TRBJ1-2; D is perhaps TRBD1 (6 bases). V lost 6 bases and J 4 bases, leaving 12 bases between the germline ends. The CDR3 extends over 13 amino acids.

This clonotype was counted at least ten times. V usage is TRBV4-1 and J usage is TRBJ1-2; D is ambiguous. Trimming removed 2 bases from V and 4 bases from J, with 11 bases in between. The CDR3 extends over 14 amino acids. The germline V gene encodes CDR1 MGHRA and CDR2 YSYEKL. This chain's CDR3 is CASSQLVAIYGYTF. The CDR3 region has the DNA TGCGCCAGCAGCCAACTGGTCGCGATCTATGGCTACACCTTC.

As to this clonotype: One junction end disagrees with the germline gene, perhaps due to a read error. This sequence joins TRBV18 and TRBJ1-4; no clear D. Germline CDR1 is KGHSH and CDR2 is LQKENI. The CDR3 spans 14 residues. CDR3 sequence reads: CASSPAISNGKLFF. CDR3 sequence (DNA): TGTGCCAGCTCACCGGCTATTTCGAATGGAAAACTGTTTTTT.

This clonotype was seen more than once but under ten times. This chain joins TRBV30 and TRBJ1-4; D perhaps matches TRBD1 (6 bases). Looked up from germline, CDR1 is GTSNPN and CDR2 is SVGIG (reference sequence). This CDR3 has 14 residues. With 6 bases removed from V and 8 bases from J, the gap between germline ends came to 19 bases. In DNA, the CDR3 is TGTGCCTGCTCTCGCGGGGGCTCTGGGGAAAAACTGTTTTTT. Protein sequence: CACSRGGSGEKLFF.

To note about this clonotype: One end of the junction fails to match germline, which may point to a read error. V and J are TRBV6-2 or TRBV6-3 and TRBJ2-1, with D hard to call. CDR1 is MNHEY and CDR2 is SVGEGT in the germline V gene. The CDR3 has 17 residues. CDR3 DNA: TGTTCCAGCAGTTACCTCAGACTGGAGAGCTCCTACAATGAGCAGTTCTTC. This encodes CSSSYLRLESSYNEQFF.

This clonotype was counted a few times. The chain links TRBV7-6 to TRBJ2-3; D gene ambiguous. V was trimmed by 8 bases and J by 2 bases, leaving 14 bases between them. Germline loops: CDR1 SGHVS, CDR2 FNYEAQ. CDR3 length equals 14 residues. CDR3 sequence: CASGESRATDTQYF. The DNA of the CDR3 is TGTGCCAGCGGGGAATCAAGGGCCACAGATACGCAGTATTTT.

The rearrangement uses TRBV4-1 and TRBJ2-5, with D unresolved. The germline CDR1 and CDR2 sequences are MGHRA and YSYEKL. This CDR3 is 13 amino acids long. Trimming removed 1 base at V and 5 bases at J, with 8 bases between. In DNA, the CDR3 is TGCGCCAGCAGCCAAGCTAGGAAGGAGACCCAGTACTTC. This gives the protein CASSQARKETQYF.

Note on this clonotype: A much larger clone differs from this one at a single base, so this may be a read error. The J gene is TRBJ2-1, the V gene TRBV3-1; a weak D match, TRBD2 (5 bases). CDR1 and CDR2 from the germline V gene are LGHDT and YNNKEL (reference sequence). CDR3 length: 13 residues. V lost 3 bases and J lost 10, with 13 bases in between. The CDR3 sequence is CASSQQGSKEQFF. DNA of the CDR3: TGTGCCAGCAGCCAGCAAGGGAGCAAGGAGCAGTTCTTC.